Following are 11 T cell receptor beta chains from one sample sequenced in a study of blood T cells in healthy people across ages. Next came a second PCR, run for roughly 6 to 11 cycles, which used a sample-barcoded 5' primer along with a J-beta primer mix. Each CDR3 protein gets one entry after TCRdb re-called the 5' RACE reads with MiXCR. Of around 850,000 distinct CDR3 sequences in the sample, roughly 34% were seen once. What was sequenced was blood. These receptors originate from a man aged 18 to 29 in good health.

This clonotype was seen only a few times. The CDR3: CASSLDSPEAFF. The CDR3 DNA sequence: TGTGCCAGCAGCCTGGACAGCCCGGAAGCTTTCTTT. V usage is TRBV7-9 and J usage is TRBJ1-1, with D possibly matching TRBD1 (6 bases). V lost 5 bases and J 8 bases, leaving 12 bases between the germline ends. The germline V gene has CDR1 SEHNR and CDR2 FQNEAQ (reference sequence). The length of the CDR3 is 12 residues.

This chain joins TRBV7-9 and TRBJ2-3; D call uncertain. The CDR3 has 12 amino acids. The germline CDR1 and CDR2 sequences are SEHNR and FQNEAQ (reference sequence). V shed 11 bases and J shed 5 bases, with 14 bases lying between them. The chain's CDR3 is CAAPPVGDTQYF. CDR3 nucleotides: TGTGCCGCCCCGCCTGTAGGAGATACGCAGTATTTT.

This clonotype occurred a few times. The chain combines TRBV7-2 with TRBJ1-6; D remains unclear. V lost 5 bases, J lost 5 bases, and 19 bases lay in between. Germline lookup yields CDR1 SGHTA and CDR2 FQGNSA. CDR3 length equals 17 residues. CDR3 amino acids: CASSARSGRPDNSPLHF. CDR3 bases: TGTGCCAGCAGCGCGAGGTCTGGCAGACCCGATAATTCACCCCTCCACTTT.

The chain recombines TRBV5-1 with TRBJ2-7; D unresolved. CDR3 size: 13 residues. The V gene lost 3 bases and the J gene lost 1 base, with 8 bases spanning the gap. CDR1 SGHRS and CDR2 YFSETQ come from the germline V gene. In DNA form, the CDR3 reads TGCGCCAGCAGCTCGACTTCGTCCTACGAGCAGTACTTC. Its translation is CASSSTSSYEQYF.

The J gene is TRBJ2-3, the V gene TRBV7-2, with TRBD2 as a possible D gene (6 bases). Per the germline V gene, CDR1 is SGHTA and CDR2 is FQGNSA. There are 14 residues in the CDR3. The V and J ends lost 4 bases and 7 bases respectively, with 15 bases between them. For the CDR3, the DNA is TGTGCCAGCAGCTCTTGGAGCGGGTTTAATACGCAGTATTTT. Amino acids: CASSSWSGFNTQYF.

This chain links TRBV6-2 or TRBV6-3 with TRBJ1-2; a weak D match, TRBD1 (6 bases). V gave up 1 base and J gave up 8 bases, with 14 bases separating them. The CDR3 extends over 14 amino acids. CDR1 is MNHEY and CDR2 is SVGEGT in the germline V gene. The CDR3 sequence: CASSYWTALGGYTF. Written as DNA, the CDR3 is TGTGCCAGCAGTTACTGGACAGCCCTTGGAGGCTACACCTTC.

V gene TRBV18 combines with J gene TRBJ1-1, with unresolved D. CDR1 is KGHSH, CDR2 LQKENI, per germline. This CDR3 region has 12 residues. V was cut by 8 bases and J by 5 bases, with 12 bases left in between. The DNA for the CDR3 is TGTGCCAGCGTGGGCAGCGGTACTGAAGCTTTCTTT. Its translation: CASVGSGTEAFF.

Of note for this clonotype: A read error is possible here, since a much larger clone lies one base away. The chain couples TRBV10-3 to TRBJ2-3, with no clear D. Germline CDR1 reads ENHRY; CDR2 reads SYGVKD. The CDR3 length is 18 residues. V lost 2 bases and J 1 base, leaving 19 bases between the germline ends. The DNA of the CDR3 is TGTGCCATCAGTGAGCCGGCCAATTCCGACACGGGCACAGATACGCAGTATTTT. Protein: CAISEPANSDTGTDTQYF.

This clonotype occurred a few times. The chain carries TRBV7-9 and TRBJ2-2; 9 positions match TRBD1. Germline V gene lookup returns CDR1 SEHNR and CDR2 FQNEAQ (reference sequence). V was clipped by 5 bases and J by 4 bases; unmatched bases: 5. This CDR3 region has 15 residues. CDR3 in DNA: TGTGCCAGCAGCAGAAACAGGGGGCTCACCGGGGAGCTGTTTTTT. Its translation is CASSRNRGLTGELFF.

Details on this clonotype: A much larger clone sits a single nucleotide away, making a read error possible. This sequence joins TRBV6-5 and TRBJ2-1; 9 bases fit TRBD1. Judging by the DNA end, TRBJ2-7 fits better; the J call may be wrong. The CDR3 runs 15 residues. The V gene's germline CDR1 is MNHEY and CDR2 SVGAGI. The CDR3 here is CASTPDRGSYNEQYF. The CDR3 nucleotides read TGTGCCAGCACCCCGGACAGGGGCTCCTACAATGAGCAGTACTTC.

In regard to this clonotype: A clone one base away is much larger, so this may be a read error. V usage is TRBV7-2 and J usage is TRBJ1-2; 7 nucleotides match TRBD1. This CDR3 has 14 residues. Germline V CDR1 and CDR2: SGHTA, FQGNSA. V gave up 0 bases and J gave up 10 bases; unmatched junction bases: 8. The CDR3 loop is CASSLAPQGHDYTF. CDR3 bases: TGTGCCAGCAGCTTAGCGCCACAGGGGCATGACTACACCTTC.